A selection of T cell receptor beta chains follows, all from one sample in a study of CD8 T cells in ankylosing spondylitis. TCRdb re-called the 5' RACE reads through MiXCR, storing one row per CDR3 protein. The table has about 330,000 distinct CDR3 sequences, roughly 8% seen once. Sequenced input: blood, either unsorted or a sorted T cell fraction (not recorded which). These receptors were obtained from a male donor with ankylosing spondylitis. Each CDR3 is given with its conserved first and last residue. A D gene is named only where the DNA matches it firmly. Expanded clones are given a class, and other clones once, few, many or no size at all.

>few|TRBJ2-1|TRBD2|TRBV12-3/TRBV12-4
CASRTTSTDNEQFF
TGTGCCAGCAGGACGACTAGCACTGACAATGAGCAGTTCTTC
>NA|TRBJ1-1|NA|TRBV3-1
CASSQEFRTGSHLTEAFF
TGTGCCAGCAGCCAAGAATTCCGTACAGGGTCTCACCTCACTGAAGCTTTCTTT
>NA|TRBJ2-3|NA|TRBV4-1
CASSRTRMDTQYF
TGCGCCAGCAGCCGGACTCGGATGGATACGCAGTATTTT
>many|TRBJ1-1|NA|TRBV7-9
CASSGRNRAPNTEAFF
TGTGCCAGCAGCGGAAGAAACAGGGCCCCCAACACTGAAGCTTTCTTT
>NA|TRBJ1-2|NA|TRBV4-3
CASSQEPLANYGYTF
TGCGCCAGCAGCCAAGAACCGCTGGCTAACTATGGCTACACCTTC
>NA|TRBJ2-2|NA|TRBV13
CASSLELQDGELFF
TGTGCCAGCAGCTTAGAACTCCAGGACGGGGAGCTGTTTTTT
>NA|TRBJ2-4|NA|TRBV6-2/TRBV6-3
CATSTTEIIAKNIQYF
TGTGCCACCAGTACGACAGAGATCATAGCCAAAAACATTCAGTACTTC
>few|TRBJ2-1|NA|TRBV6-2/TRBV6-3
CASSPPWGEQFF
TGTGCCAGCAGCCCCCCTTGGGGTGAGCAGTTCTTC
>NA|TRBJ2-3|TRBD2|TRBV7-9
CASSFSLAASPDTQYF
TGTGCCAGCAGCTTTTCCCTAGCGGCTAGCCCAGATACGCAGTATTTT
>NA|TRBJ1-2|TRBD1|TRBV7-9
CASSRGTAKGGYTF
TGTGCCAGCAGCCGGGGGACAGCGAAAGGTGGCTACACCTTC
>few|TRBJ1-4|NA|TRBV13
CASSFWATGREKLFF
TGTGCCAGCAGCTTTTGGGCGACAGGCCGGGAAAAACTGTTTTTT
>many|TRBJ2-2|NA|TRBV5-1
CASSPTRLNTGELFF
TGCGCCAGCAGCCCAACTAGACTAAACACCGGGGAGCTGTTTTTT
>few|TRBJ2-5|TRBD2|TRBV3-1
CASSHNPTSGSLETQYF
TGTGCCAGCAGCCATAACCCGACTAGCGGGAGTTTGGAGACCCAGTACTTC
>NA|TRBJ2-7|TRBD2|TRBV10-3
CAISFSIAGAGHEQYF
TGTGCCATCAGCTTTAGTATTGCGGGAGCAGGCCACGAGCAGTACTTC
>many|TRBJ2-7|NA|TRBV20-1
CSATHRGNSYEQYF
TGCAGTGCCACCCACCGGGGGAACTCCTACGAGCAGTACTTC
>NA|TRBJ2-7|NA|TRBV7-9
CASSNYRVAYEQYF
TGTGCCAGCAGCAACTACAGGGTAGCCTACGAGCAGTACTTC
>NA|TRBJ2-1|NA|TRBV5-1
CASSSRAGWSPVEQFF
TGCGCCAGCAGCTCCAGAGCGGGTTGGTCTCCGGTTGAGCAGTTCTTC
>many|TRBJ2-3|NA|TRBV20-1
CSAVRADTQYF
TGCAGTGCGGTTAGGGCAGATACGCAGTATTTT
>few|TRBJ1-4|NA|TRBV28
CASSLRQGDEKLFF
TGTGCCAGCAGTTTAAGGCAGGGTGACGAAAAACTGTTTTTT
>NA|TRBJ2-7|NA|TRBV12-3/TRBV12-4
CASKESGPFYEQYF
TGTGCCAGCAAAGAGAGCGGGCCATTCTACGAGCAGTACTTC
>few|TRBJ2-1|TRBD2|TRBV2
CASCINPDSGRGIVDNEQFF
TGTGCCAGCTGCATCAACCCGGATAGCGGGAGGGGTATCGTCGATAATGAGCAGTTCTTC
>many|TRBJ2-2|TRBD2|TRBV5-6
CASSRLAGDTGELFF
TGTGCCAGCAGCCGACTAGCGGGAGACACCGGGGAGCTGTTTTTT
>many|TRBJ2-7|TRBD1|TRBV5-1
CASSSPGQSYEQYF
TGCGCCAGCAGCTCGCCGGGACAGTCCTACGAGCAGTACTTC
>many|TRBJ1-3|NA|TRBV20-1
CSARAISGNTIYF
TGCAGTGCTAGAGCGATCTCTGGAAACACCATATATTTT
>few|TRBJ2-1|TRBD2|TRBV6-1
CASSPPSGRPHEQFF
TGTGCCAGCAGTCCCCCTAGCGGGCGGCCCCATGAGCAGTTCTTC
>few|TRBJ1-2|TRBD1|TRBV2
CASSEGQAYYGYTF
TGTGCCAGCAGTGAGGGACAGGCGTACTATGGCTACACCTTC
>NA|TRBJ2-5|TRBD1|TRBV14
CASSRGGQGIQETQYF
TGTGCCAGCAGCCGAGGGGGACAGGGGATTCAAGAGACCCAGTACTTC
>NA|TRBJ2-2|NA|TRBV20-1
CSARVRGATGELFF
TGCAGTGCTAGAGTGCGCGGGGCGACCGGGGAGCTGTTTTTT
>few|TRBJ2-7|NA|TRBV6-5
CASSYSASLATSYEQYF
TGTGCCAGCAGTTACTCCGCTTCGCTAGCTACATCCTACGAGCAGTACTTC
>many|TRBJ2-7|TRBD1|TRBV6-5
CASSYSAGQGYEQYF
TGTGCCAGCAGTTACTCAGCCGGACAGGGCTACGAGCAGTACTTC
>many|TRBJ2-7|NA|TRBV27
CASSFVAGEIGEQYF
TGTGCCAGCAGTTTTGTGGCAGGGGAAATCGGGGAGCAGTACTTC
>few|TRBJ2-7|TRBD2|TRBV12-3/TRBV12-4
CASSLFRRGVYEQYF
TGTGCCAGCAGTTTGTTTAGACGGGGGGTCTACGAGCAGTACTTC
>few|TRBJ2-1|TRBD2|TRBV27
CASSNSGRARDEQFF
TGTGCCAGCAGTAATAGCGGGAGGGCGAGAGATGAGCAGTTCTTC
>NA|TRBJ2-7|TRBD2|TRBV7-8
CASSPSGRASYEQYF
TGTGCCAGCAGTCCTAGCGGGAGGGCCTCCTACGAGCAGTACTTC
>NA|TRBJ2-2|NA|TRBV28
CASSYGLYTTGELFF
TGTGCCAGCAGCTACGGGCTTTATACCACCGGGGAGCTGTTTTTT
>NA|TRBJ2-1|NA|TRBV29-1
CSASARQSADEQFF
TGCAGCGCCTCAGCGCGGCAAAGCGCGGATGAGCAGTTCTTC
>many|TRBJ2-3|TRBD2|TRBV20-1
CSARGGLAGYASTDTQYF
TGCAGTGCTAGAGGGGGACTAGCGGGATACGCTAGCACAGATACGCAGTATTTT
>many|TRBJ2-1|TRBD1|TRBV12-3/TRBV12-4
CASSNGQGFYNEQFF
TGTGCCAGCAGCAACGGACAGGGTTTCTACAATGAGCAGTTCTTC
>many|TRBJ1-6|TRBD1|TRBV6-5
CASSYSIPGQGDSPLHF
TGTGCCAGCAGTTACTCGATCCCGGGACAGGGAGATTCACCCCTCCACTTT
>many|TRBJ2-7|NA|TRBV7-2
CASSLVGNNPYEQYF
TGTGCCAGCAGCTTAGTTGGTAACAACCCCTACGAGCAGTACTTC
>many|TRBJ2-1|TRBD1|TRBV5-1
CASSWGTGEAYNEQFF
TGCGCCAGCAGCTGGGGTACAGGGGAAGCCTACAATGAGCAGTTCTTC
>many|TRBJ1-5|TRBD1|TRBV6-5
CASSSPTGVQPQHF
TGTGCCAGCAGTTCCCCCACAGGGGTTCAGCCCCAGCATTTT
>few|TRBJ1-5|TRBD1|TRBV7-2
CASSSTGAVNQPQHF
TGTGCCAGCAGCTCAACAGGGGCGGTCAATCAGCCCCAGCATTTT
>NA|TRBJ2-1|NA|TRBV7-2
CASSPISGPSYNEQFF
TGTGCCAGCAGTCCTATTAGCGGTCCCTCCTACAATGAGCAGTTCTTC
>many|TRBJ2-2|NA|TRBV4-2
CASSNGHLNTGELFF
TGTGCCAGCAGCAACGGACACCTTAACACCGGGGAGCTGTTTTTT
>NA|TRBJ2-1|NA|TRBV14
CASSQDGVWARRSYNEQFF
TGTGCCAGCAGCCAGGATGGAGTTTGGGCGAGACGAAGCTACAATGAGCAGTTCTTC
>NA|TRBJ2-3|NA|TRBV20-1
CSARPETSTDTQYF
TGCAGTGCTAGACCGGAAACTAGCACAGATACGCAGTATTTT
>NA|TRBJ1-1|NA|TRBV18
CASSPFSGTEAFF
TGTGCCAGCTCCCCGTTCTCGGGGACTGAAGCTTTCTTT